This TCR beta chain originates from a study of T cell changes during pregnancy in multiple sclerosis. TCRdb keeps only in-frame clones here, not all; method: immunoSEQ multiplex PCR. This sample has 30,000 or so clones; 85% to 90% occur once, and the top ten carry roughly a tenth. This specimen consisted of CD8+ T cells from peripheral blood mononuclear cells, obtained in the second trimester of pregnancy. The TCR was taken from a female donor with multiple sclerosis, enrolled in a pregnancy study.

CDR3 sequence (DNA): TGTGCCAGCAGCGCCCGGGGCAAAGGGGGCAATGAGCAGTTCTTC. It is translated as CASSARGKGGNEQFF. The chain recombines TRBV9 with TRBJ2-1, with a weak D call TRBD1 (6 bases). This CDR3 contains 15 residues. Germline values: CDR1 SGDLS, CDR2 YYNGEE. V lost 3 bases and J 6 bases, leaving 16 bases between the germline ends.